This entry concerns a single TCR beta chain. The data derive from a study of T cell changes during pregnancy in multiple sclerosis. Germline lookup yields CDR1 SEHNR and CDR2 FQNEAQ (reference sequence). The length of the CDR3 is 14 residues. The junction had 2 bases not matched to a gene; V was cut back by 4 bases and J by 0 bases. TCRdb keeps only in-frame clones here, not all; method: immunoSEQ multiplex PCR. The table shows around 70,000 clones, with approximately 90% occurring only once. This clonotype originated in a female donor with multiple sclerosis, enrolled in a pregnancy study. This sequence joins TRBV7-9 and TRBJ2-5; 7 bases are shared with TRBD2. The sample consisted of peripheral blood, taken in the third trimester of pregnancy. CDR3 nucleotides: TGTGCCAGCAGCTCCGGGGGGTACCAAGAGACCCAGTACTTC. This gives the protein CASSSGGYQETQYF.